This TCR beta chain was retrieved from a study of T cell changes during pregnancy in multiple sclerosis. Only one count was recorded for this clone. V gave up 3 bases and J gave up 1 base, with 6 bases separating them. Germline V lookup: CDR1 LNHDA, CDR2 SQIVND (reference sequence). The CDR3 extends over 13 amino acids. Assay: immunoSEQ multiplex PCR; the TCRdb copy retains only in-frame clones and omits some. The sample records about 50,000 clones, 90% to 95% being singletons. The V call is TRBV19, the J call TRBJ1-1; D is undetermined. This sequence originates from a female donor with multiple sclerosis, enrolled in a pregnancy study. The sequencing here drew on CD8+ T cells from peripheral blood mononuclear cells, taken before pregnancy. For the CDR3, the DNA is TGTGCCAGTAGTATTTCAGGGAACACTGAAGCTTTCTTT. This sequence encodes CASSISGNTEAFF.